The sequence of this T cell receptor (beta chain) was determined in a study of Graves' ophthalmopathy and Graves' hyperthyroidism. Findings of the study overall: The majority of expanded thyroid clonotypes above 0.001 frequency also occurred in blood. Cross-validated, the 13-signature model showed 87.88%/81.08% sensitivity/specificity, and 80%/75% in the test set.

Turning to this clonotype: Its target is unknown.

Other autoimmune disease, uncontrolled infection, pregnancy and lactation led to exclusion. Physicians reached a diagnosis by relying on clinical symptoms, serum thyroxine, TRAb, thyroid ultrasound and orbital computed tomography. The CDR3 runs to 15 residues. Trimming stripped 2 bases from V and 2 bases from J, with 9 bases between. The germline CDR1 and CDR2 sequences are MNHNS and SASEGT. The authors amplified TCR beta CDR3 regions, and they did so from RNA transcripts for repertoire sequencing. An opening RT-PCR round employed HTBI primers and preceded a second-round multiplex PCR. TCRdb fed the multiplex PCR reads into MiXCR, producing one record per CDR3 protein. This table holds under 400,000 distinct CDR3 sequences, around a sixth found once.

The sequence came from an adult man with Graves' ophthalmopathy. Sequenced input: peripheral blood. V gene TRBV6-1 combines with J gene TRBJ2-2; possible D gene TRBD1, 6 bases. In DNA, the CDR3 is TGTGCCAGCAGTGAACTGGGGGCTAACACCGGGGAGCTGTTTTTT. It encodes CASSELGANTGELFF.